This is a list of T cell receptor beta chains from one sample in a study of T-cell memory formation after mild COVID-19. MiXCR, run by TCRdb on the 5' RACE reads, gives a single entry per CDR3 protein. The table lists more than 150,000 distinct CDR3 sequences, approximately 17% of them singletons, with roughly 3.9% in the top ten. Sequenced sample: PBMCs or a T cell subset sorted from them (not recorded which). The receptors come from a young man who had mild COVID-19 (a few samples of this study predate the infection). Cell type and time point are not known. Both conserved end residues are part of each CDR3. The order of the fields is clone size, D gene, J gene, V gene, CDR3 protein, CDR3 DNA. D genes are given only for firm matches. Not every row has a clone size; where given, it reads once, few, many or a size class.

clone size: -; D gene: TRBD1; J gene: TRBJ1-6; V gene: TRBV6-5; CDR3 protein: CASSRGGTGNSPLHF; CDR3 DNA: TGTGCCAGCAGTCGCGGGGGGACAGGTAATTCACCCCTCCACTTT
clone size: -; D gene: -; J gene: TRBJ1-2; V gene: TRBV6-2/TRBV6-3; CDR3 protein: CASSYFGRQGEETF; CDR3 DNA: TGTGCCAGCAGTTACTTTGGGAGGCAGGGCGAAGAAACCTTC
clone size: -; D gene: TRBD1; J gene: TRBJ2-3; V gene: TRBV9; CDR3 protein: CASSAGTDHTYTQYF; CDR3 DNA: TGTGCCAGCAGCGCCGGGACAGACCACACCTATACGCAGTATTTT
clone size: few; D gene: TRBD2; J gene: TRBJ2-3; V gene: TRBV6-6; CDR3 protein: CASRTSGGAPDTQYF; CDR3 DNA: TGTGCCAGCAGAACCAGCGGGGGGGCCCCCGATACGCAGTATTTT
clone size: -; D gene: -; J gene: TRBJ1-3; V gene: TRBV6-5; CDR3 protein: CASSYSVFDGNTIYF; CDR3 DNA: TGTGCCAGCAGTTACTCAGTCTTTGATGGAAACACCATATATTTT
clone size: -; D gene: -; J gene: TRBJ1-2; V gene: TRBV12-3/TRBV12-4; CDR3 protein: CASSQPLRAGYTF; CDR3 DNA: TGTGCCAGCAGCCAGCCTCTCCGCGCTGGCTACACCTTC
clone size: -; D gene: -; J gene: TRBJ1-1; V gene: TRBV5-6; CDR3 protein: CASNRAGGQGAFF; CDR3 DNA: TGTGCCAGCAACCGGGCAGGCGGTCAGGGCGCTTTCTTT
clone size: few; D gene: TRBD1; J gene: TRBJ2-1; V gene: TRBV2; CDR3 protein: CASDGQGIHEQFF; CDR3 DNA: TGTGCCAGCGACGGACAGGGGATCCATGAGCAGTTCTTC
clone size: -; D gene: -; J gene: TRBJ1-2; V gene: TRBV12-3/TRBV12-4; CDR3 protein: CASSLNRENGYTF; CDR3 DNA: TGTGCCAGCAGCCTAAACAGGGAGAATGGCTACACCTTC
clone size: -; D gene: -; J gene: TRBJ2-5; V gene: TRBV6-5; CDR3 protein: CASSYRSNRLGKTQYF; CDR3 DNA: TGTGCCAGCAGTTACCGCTCCAATCGGCTGGGGAAGACCCAGTACTTC
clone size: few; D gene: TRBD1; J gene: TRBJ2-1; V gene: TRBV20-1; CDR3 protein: CSATGTASYNEQFF; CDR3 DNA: TGCAGTGCTACCGGGACAGCTTCCTACAATGAGCAGTTCTTC
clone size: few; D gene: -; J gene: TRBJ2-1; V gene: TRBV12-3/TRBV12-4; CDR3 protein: CACRWGWNEQFF; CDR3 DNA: TGTGCCTGCCGGTGGGGTTGGAATGAGCAGTTCTTC
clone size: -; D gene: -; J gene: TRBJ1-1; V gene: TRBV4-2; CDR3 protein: CASSLDQGRTEAFF; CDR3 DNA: TGTGCCAGCAGCCTAGATCAGGGAAGGACTGAAGCTTTCTTT
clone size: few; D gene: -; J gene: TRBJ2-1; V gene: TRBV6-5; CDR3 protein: CASSNGARQFF; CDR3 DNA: TGTGCCAGCAGTAACGGGGCCAGGCAGTTCTTC
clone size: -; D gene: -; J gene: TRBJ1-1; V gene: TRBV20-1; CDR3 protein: CSARDRRAQMNTEAFF; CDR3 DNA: TGCAGTGCTAGAGATCGAAGGGCCCAGATGAACACTGAAGCTTTCTTT
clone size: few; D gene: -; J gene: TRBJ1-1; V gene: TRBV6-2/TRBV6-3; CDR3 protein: CASSYPLDGNTEAFF; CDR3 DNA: TGTGCCAGCAGTTACCCACTGGACGGGAACACTGAAGCTTTCTTT
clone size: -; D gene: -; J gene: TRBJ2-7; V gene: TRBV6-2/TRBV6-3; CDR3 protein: CASSSGARDEQYF; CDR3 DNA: TGTGCCAGCAGTTCGGGGGCTAGAGACGAGCAGTACTTC
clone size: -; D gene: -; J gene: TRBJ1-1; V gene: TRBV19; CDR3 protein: CASRVQLNTEAFF; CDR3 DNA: TGTGCCAGTAGGGTCCAATTGAACACTGAAGCTTTCTTT
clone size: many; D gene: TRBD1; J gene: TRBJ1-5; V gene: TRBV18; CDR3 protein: CASQGQANQPQHF; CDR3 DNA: TGTGCCAGCCAAGGACAGGCAAATCAGCCCCAGCATTTT
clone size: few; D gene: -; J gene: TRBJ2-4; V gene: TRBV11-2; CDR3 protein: CASTTLAKNIQYF; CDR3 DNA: TGTGCCAGCACCACCCTAGCCAAAAACATTCAGTACTTC
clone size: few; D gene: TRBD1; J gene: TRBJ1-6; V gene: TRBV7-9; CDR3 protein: CASSLTGESPLHF; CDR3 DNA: TGTGCCAGCAGCTTGACAGGGGAATCACCCCTCCACTTT
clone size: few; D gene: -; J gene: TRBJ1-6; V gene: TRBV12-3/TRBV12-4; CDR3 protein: CATRKEGFNSPLHF; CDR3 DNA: TGTGCCACCAGAAAAGAGGGGTTTAATTCACCCCTCCACTTT
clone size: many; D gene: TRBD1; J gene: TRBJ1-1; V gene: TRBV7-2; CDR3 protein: CASSSSGTGGNPLYTEAFF; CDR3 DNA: TGTGCCAGCAGCTCGTCCGGGACAGGGGGCAACCCGCTTTACACTGAAGCTTTCTTT
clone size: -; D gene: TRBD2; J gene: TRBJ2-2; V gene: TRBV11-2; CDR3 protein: CASSSGLAGGPTGELFF; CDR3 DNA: TGTGCCAGCAGCTCGGGACTAGCGGGGGGGCCCACCGGGGAGCTGTTTTTT
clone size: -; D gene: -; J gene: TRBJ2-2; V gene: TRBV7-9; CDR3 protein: CASGQDTNTGELFF; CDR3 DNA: TGTGCCAGTGGGCAGGACACTAACACCGGGGAGCTGTTTTTT
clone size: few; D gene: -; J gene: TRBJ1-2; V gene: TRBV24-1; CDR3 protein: CATSDSQGRNGYTF; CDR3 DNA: TGTGCCACCAGTGATTCACAGGGAAGGAATGGCTACACCTTC
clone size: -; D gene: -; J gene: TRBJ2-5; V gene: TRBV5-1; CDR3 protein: CASSFDETQYF; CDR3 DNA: TGCGCCAGCAGCTTTGATGAGACCCAGTACTTC
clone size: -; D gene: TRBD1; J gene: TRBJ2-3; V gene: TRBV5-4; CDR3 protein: CASSLAGTGSNTQYF; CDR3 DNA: TGTGCCAGCAGCTTGGCCGGGACAGGGTCAAATACGCAGTATTTT
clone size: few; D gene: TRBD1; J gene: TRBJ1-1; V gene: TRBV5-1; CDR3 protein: CASSFLWTGGEGTEAFF; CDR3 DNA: TGCGCCAGCAGCTTCCTTTGGACAGGGGGCGAGGGTACTGAAGCTTTCTTT
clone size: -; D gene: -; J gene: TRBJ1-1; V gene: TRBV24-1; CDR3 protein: CATSDPGTAAFF; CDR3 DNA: TGTGCCACCAGTGACCCGGGAACTGCTGCTTTCTTT
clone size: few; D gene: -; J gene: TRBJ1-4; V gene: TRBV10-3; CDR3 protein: CAISPGQSLFF; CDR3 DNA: TGTGCCATCAGTCCCGGACAATCTCTGTTTTTT
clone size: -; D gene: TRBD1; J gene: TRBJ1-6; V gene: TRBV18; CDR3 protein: CASSPLGRDRGPGSPLHF; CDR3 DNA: TGTGCCAGCTCACCACTCGGCCGGGACAGGGGGCCGGGGTCACCCCTCCACTTT
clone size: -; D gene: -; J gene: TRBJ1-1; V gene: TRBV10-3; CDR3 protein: CAISASSRMNTEAFF; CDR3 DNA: TGTGCCATCAGTGCTTCGAGCCGTATGAACACTGAAGCTTTCTTT
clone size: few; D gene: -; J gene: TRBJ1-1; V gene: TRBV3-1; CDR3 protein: CASSPAGGADNTEAFF; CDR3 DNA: TGTGCCAGCAGCCCGGCGGGGGGCGCAGACAACACTGAAGCTTTCTTT
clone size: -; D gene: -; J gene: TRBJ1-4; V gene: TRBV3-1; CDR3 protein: CASSRETGRNEKLFF; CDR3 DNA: TGTGCCAGCAGCCGCGAGACAGGCCGTAATGAAAAACTGTTTTTT
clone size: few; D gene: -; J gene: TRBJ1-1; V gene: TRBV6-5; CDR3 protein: CASSYSYAAAGTEAFF; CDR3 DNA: TGTGCCAGCAGTTACTCGTATGCCGCCGCGGGCACTGAAGCTTTCTTT
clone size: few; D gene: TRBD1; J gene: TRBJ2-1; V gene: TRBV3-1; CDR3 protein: CASSQSGQGPYEQFF; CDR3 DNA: TGTGCCAGCAGCCAGTCGGGACAGGGGCCGTATGAGCAGTTCTTC
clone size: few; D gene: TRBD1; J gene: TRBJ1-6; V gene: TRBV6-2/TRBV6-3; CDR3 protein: CASSPTGNESPLHF; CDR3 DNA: TGTGCCAGCAGTCCGACAGGGAATGAATCACCCCTCCACTTT
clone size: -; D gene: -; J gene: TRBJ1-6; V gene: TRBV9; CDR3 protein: CASSVAGATNSPLHF; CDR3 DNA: TGTGCCAGCAGCGTAGCAGGGGCAACTAATTCACCCCTCCACTTT
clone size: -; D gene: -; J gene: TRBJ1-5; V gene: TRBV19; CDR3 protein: CASSITENQPQHF; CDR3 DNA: TGTGCCAGTAGTATAACGGAGAATCAGCCCCAGCATTTT
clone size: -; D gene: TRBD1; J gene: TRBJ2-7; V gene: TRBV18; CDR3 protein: CASSPLGTGSDEQYF; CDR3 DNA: TGTGCCAGCTCACCTCTAGGGACAGGGAGCGACGAGCAGTACTTC
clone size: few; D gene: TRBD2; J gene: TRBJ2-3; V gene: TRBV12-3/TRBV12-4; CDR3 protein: CASRVLAGGPVDTQYF; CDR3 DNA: TGTGCCAGCAGGGTACTAGCGGGGGGGCCGGTAGATACGCAGTATTTT
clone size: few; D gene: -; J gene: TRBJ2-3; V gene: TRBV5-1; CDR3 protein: CASSAQGSSGDTQYF; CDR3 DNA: TGCGCCAGCAGCGCCCAGGGGTCGTCGGGAGATACGCAGTATTTT
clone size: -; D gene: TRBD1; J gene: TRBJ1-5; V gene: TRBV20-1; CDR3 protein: CSARGGQVNQPQHF; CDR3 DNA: TGCAGTGCTAGGGGAGGACAGGTCAATCAGCCCCAGCATTTT
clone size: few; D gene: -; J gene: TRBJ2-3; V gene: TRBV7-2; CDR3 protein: CASSTSALAGKTDTQYF; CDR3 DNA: TGTGCCAGCAGCACTAGTGCCTTGGCGGGGAAGACAGATACGCAGTATTTT
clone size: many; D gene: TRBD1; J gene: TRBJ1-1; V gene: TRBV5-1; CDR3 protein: CASSLGDRRNTEAFF; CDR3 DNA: TGCGCCAGCAGCCTGGGGGACAGGAGGAACACTGAAGCTTTCTTT
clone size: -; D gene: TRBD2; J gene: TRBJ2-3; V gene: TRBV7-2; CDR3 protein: CASSGRGNTDTQYF; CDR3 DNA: TGTGCCAGCAGCGGGCGGGGGAACACAGATACGCAGTATTTT
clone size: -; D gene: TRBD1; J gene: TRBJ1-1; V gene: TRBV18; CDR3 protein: CASSPGQGARTEAFF; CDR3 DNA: TGTGCCAGCTCACCGGGACAGGGGGCGCGGACTGAAGCTTTCTTT
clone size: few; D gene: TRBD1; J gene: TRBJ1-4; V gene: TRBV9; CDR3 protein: CASSVAQGLGEKLFF; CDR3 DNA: TGTGCCAGCAGCGTAGCACAGGGGCTCGGTGAAAAACTGTTTTTT
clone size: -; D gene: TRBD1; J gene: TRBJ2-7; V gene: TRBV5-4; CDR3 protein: CASSLRQGANEQYF; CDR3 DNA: TGTGCCAGCAGCCTACGACAGGGGGCTAATGAGCAGTACTTC
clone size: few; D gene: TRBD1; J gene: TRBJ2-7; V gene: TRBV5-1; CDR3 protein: CASSRTGRTYEQYF; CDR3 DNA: TGCGCCAGCAGCAGGACAGGGAGGACCTACGAGCAGTACTTC
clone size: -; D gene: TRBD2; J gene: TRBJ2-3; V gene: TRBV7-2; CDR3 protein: CASSLLAGYTDTKYF; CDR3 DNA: TGTGCCAGCAGCTTGCTAGCGGGGTACACAGATACGAAGTATTTT
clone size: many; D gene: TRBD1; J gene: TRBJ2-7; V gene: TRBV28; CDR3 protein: CASSPGQTYEQYF; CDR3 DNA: TGTGCCAGCAGCCCGGGACAGACCTACGAGCAGTACTTC
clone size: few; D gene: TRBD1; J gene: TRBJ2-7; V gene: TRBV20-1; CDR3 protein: CSARGDRGSYEQYF; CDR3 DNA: TGCAGTGCTAGAGGGGACAGGGGTTCCTACGAGCAGTACTTC
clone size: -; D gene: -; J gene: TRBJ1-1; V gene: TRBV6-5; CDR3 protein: CASSYGGAFEAFF; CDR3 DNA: TGTGCCAGCAGTTACGGGGGGGCCTTTGAAGCTTTCTTT
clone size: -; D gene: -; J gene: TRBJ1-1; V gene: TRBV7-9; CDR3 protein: CASSLIRGARNTEAFF; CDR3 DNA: TGTGCCAGCAGCTTAATCCGGGGGGCGAGGAACACTGAAGCTTTCTTT
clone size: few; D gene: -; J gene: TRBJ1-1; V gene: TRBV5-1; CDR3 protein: CASSLGAIGNTEAFF; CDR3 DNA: TGCGCCAGCAGCTTGGGGGCCATTGGGAACACTGAAGCTTTCTTT
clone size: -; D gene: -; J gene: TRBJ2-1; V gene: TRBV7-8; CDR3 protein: CASSRGGGNEQFF; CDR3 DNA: TGTGCCAGCAGTAGAGGGGGAGGCAATGAGCAGTTCTTC